This T cell receptor (beta chain) was sequenced in a study of blood T cell repertoires in COVID-19. Study background: Whether acute or convalescent, the COVID-19 samples came from the United States, Italy and Spain. Sources were T cells, B-cell-depleted T cells, or PBMCs; the material itself was cDNA or gDNA.

The CDR3 spans 15 residues. CDR1 SGHVS and CDR2 FNYEAQ come from the germline V gene. Deletions cut 0 bases from V and 0 bases from J, with 8 bases between. The authors' processing: Counts of nucleated cells, estimated from reference gene primer amplification, were obtained. The protocol was immunoSEQ multiplex PCR, while the TCRdb copy is restricted to in-frame clones and leaves out a portion. D and trimming were read from the DNA, whereas the V and J calls and clone size are those reported in that table. The data show approximately 150,000 clones, around 87% seen once. This clone was counted once. The receptor was derived from a man aged 50-59 years who had recovered from COVID-19. V and J are TRBV7-6 and TRBJ1-2; D is perhaps TRBD1 (5 bases). Sequenced: peripheral blood. CDR3 in amino acids: CASSLAGGTNYGYTF. CDR3 nucleotide sequence: TGTGCCAGCAGCTTAGCGGGGGGAACTAACTATGGCTACACCTTC.